This TCR beta chain was retrieved from a study of blood T cell repertoires in COVID-19. About the research overall: Samples representing acute and convalescent COVID-19 were sourced from the United States, Italy and Spain. Sources were T cells, B-cell-depleted T cells, or PBMCs; the material itself was cDNA or gDNA.

The junction had 5 bases not matched to a gene; V was cut back by 2 bases and J by 2 bases. Germline V lookup: CDR1 KGHSH, CDR2 LQKENI. CDR3 length: 15 amino acids. Data came from immunoSEQ multiplex PCR; TCRdb stores just in-frame clones and leaves some out. The data hold about 94,000 clones, with around 86% observed a single time. The sequence derives from a woman aged 80 or over with acute or convalescent COVID-19. The chain uses TRBV18 and TRBJ1-2; 7 bases map to TRBD1. Sample: peripheral blood. This CDR3 is CASSPSGQNNYGYTF. The DNA for the CDR3 is TGTGCCAGCTCACCATCGGGACAGAACAACTATGGCTACACCTTC.